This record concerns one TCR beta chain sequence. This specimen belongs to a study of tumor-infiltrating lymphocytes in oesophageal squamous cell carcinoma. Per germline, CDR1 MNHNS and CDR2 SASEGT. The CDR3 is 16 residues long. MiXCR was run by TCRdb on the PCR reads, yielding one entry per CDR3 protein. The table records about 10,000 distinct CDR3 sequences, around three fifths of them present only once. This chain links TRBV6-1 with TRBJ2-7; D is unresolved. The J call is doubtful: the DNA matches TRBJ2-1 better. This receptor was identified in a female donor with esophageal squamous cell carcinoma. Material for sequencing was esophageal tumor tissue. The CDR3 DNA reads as TGTGCCAGCAGTGAACTTATGGGCGCACTCTACAATGAGCAGTTCTTC. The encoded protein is CASSELMGALYNEQFF.